The T cell receptor (beta chain) described here comes from a study of neurological immune-mediated disorders. Time point noted: longitudinal time-point 2. Germline V gives CDR1 MDHEN, CDR2 SYDVKM. The V end lost 4 bases, the J end lost 4 bases, and 15 bases lay between the germline ends. The CDR3 consists of 15 residues. Points from the study as a whole: Patients with HTLV-1-associated myelopathy showed the most TCR clonal expansion. Those with multiple sclerosis showed the least, falling below healthy controls.

Many counts were recorded for this clonotype. Its antigen is not identified. TCRdb processed the 5' RACE reads anew with MiXCR; each CDR3 protein has one entry. The table has about 90,000 distinct CDR3 sequences, roughly an eighth seen once. Material: PBMCs. The rearrangement joins TRBV28 to TRBJ2-3, with D perhaps TRBD1 or TRBD2 (7 bases each). The sequence was obtained from a female donor with HTLV-1-associated myelopathy (HAM/TSP). The CDR3 sequence: CASSSGGASADTQYF. The CDR3 DNA sequence: TGTGCCAGCAGTTCAGGGGGGGCGTCCGCAGATACGCAGTATTTT.